Below are 29 T cell receptor beta chains sequenced from a single sample in a study of T cell responses to AZD1222 COVID-19 vaccine. Sequenced by immunoSEQ multiplex PCR; TCRdb stores in-frame clones only, minus some. The sample has around 130,000 clones, more than 80% seen once. Here the sequenced sample was peripheral blood, taken 28 days after the second dose of the MenACWY control vaccine. These receptors all stem from an adult who received the MenACWY meningococcal vaccine as a control.

The rearrangement uses TRBV7-6 and TRBJ1-6; 8 bases fit TRBD1. Germline V CDR1 and CDR2: SGHVS, FNYEAQ. Losses at the gene ends were 1 base for V and 11 bases for J; bases not matched to a gene: 10. CDR3 length equals 16 residues. CDR3 protein: CASSLETQGANAPLHF. For the CDR3, the DNA is TGTGCCAGCAGCTTAGAGACGCAGGGGGCAAACGCACCCCTCCACTTT.

The gene calls are TRBV2 and TRBJ1-1; 8 bases are a match to TRBD1. This CDR3 is 14 amino acids long. Germline CDR1 is SNHLY and CDR2 is FYNNEI. V lost 6 bases to trimming and J lost 3 bases; unmatched junction nucleotides: 6. CDR3 nucleotide sequence: TGTGCCAGCAGACGACAGGGGCGGGACACTGAAGCTTTCTTT. Translated, it gives CASRRQGRDTEAFF.

This sequence joins TRBV24-1 and TRBJ1-5, with TRBD1 identical over 7 bases. The CDR3 contains 15 residues. CDR1 KGHDR and CDR2 SFDVKD come from the germline V gene. V lost 3 bases, J lost 7 bases, and 8 bases stayed unmatched. The CDR3 loop reads CATSDPDRVDQPQHF. In DNA form, the CDR3 reads TGTGCCACCAGTGATCCCGACAGGGTGGACCAGCCCCAGCATTTT.

V is TRBV11-3 and J is TRBJ2-1, with a weak D call TRBD2 (6 bases). CDR3 length equals 14 residues. The germline CDR1 and CDR2 sequences are SGHNT and YENEEA. The ends were cut back, 2 bases at V and 9 bases at J, with 14 bases in the middle. The CDR3 DNA reads TGTGCCAGCAGCTTATCGTCGGGGGTGGGTGAGCAGTTCTTC. This encodes CASSLSSGVGEQFF.

This clone was observed a handful of times. The V call is TRBV6-6, the J call TRBJ2-2; the D call may be TRBD1 or TRBD2 (6 bases each). CDR3 length equals 15 residues. Germline assignment: CDR1 MNHNY and CDR2 SVGAGI (reference sequence). The ends were cut back, 0 bases at V and 7 bases at J, with 12 bases in the middle. The CDR3 DNA follows: TGTGCCAGCAGTTACTCTCGGGGGCCAGACGGGGAGCTGTTTTTT. Protein product: CASSYSRGPDGELFF.

The J gene is TRBJ2-4, the V gene TRBV7-2; a weak D match, TRBD1 (6 bases). V was shortened by 1 base and J by 0 bases, with 16 bases between the two germline ends. Per germline, CDR1 SGHTA and CDR2 FQGNSA. The CDR3 has 18 amino acids. CDR3 nucleotide sequence: TGTGCCAGCAGCTTAGTCGTACTCGACAGGTTAGCCAAAAACATTCAGTACTTC. Its protein is CASSLVVLDRLAKNIQYF.

This rearrangement joins TRBV5-5 to TRBJ1-1; the match to TRBD1 covers 7 bases. The CDR3 runs to 17 residues. The junction had 14 bases not matched to a gene; V was cut back by 0 bases and J by 6 bases. The germline CDR1 and CDR2 sequences are SGHKS and YYEKEE (reference sequence). In nucleotides, the CDR3 is TGTGCCAGCAGCTTGGCCATCCAACGACAGGGCCTACCTGAAGCTTTCTTT. Protein sequence: CASSLAIQRQGLPEAFF.

Relative to its sample, this clone is medium-sized. The V call is TRBV6-2 or TRBV6-3, the J call TRBJ1-5; 10 nucleotides align to TRBD1. This CDR3 comprises 15 residues. The V gene's germline CDR1 is MNHEY and CDR2 SVGEGT. Trimming at V came to 5 bases and at J to 2 bases, leaving 3 bases not matched to a gene. The CDR3 loop is CASSGTGEGNQPQHF. Written as DNA, the CDR3 is TGTGCCAGCAGTGGGACAGGGGAGGGCAATCAGCCCCAGCATTTT.

The chain recombines TRBV5-1 with TRBJ1-1; 9 nucleotides line up with TRBD1. The V and J ends lost 4 bases and 5 bases, in that order; junction bases with no gene match: 9. This CDR3 has 15 residues. The germline CDR1 and CDR2 sequences are SGHRS and YFSETQ. The DNA for the CDR3 is TGCGCCAGCAGCCGAGGACAGGGGAGGTGGACTGAAGCTTTCTTT. This translates into CASSRGQGRWTEAFF. Together with reference TRBV5-1 and TRBJ1-1, the CDR3 gives the full variable domain: KAGVTQTPRYLIKTRGQQVTLSCSPISGHRSVSWYQQTPGQGLQFLFEYFSETQRNKGNFPGRFSGRQFSNSRSEMNVSTLELGDSALYLCASSRGQGRWTEAFFGQGTRLTVV.

The gene calls are TRBV24-1 and TRBJ2-3; 8 bases agree with TRBD2. J lost 4 bases, V lost 4 bases, and 9 bases had no gene match. The CDR3 sequence is 16 residues long. CDR1 and CDR2 from the germline V gene are KGHDR and SFDVKD. This CDR3 reads CATSDPGTRGPDTQYF. CDR3 sequence (DNA): TGTGCCACCAGTGACCCCGGGACTAGGGGACCAGATACGCAGTATTTT.

The rearrangement joins TRBV5-1 to TRBJ2-7; possibly TRBD1 for D (6 bases). Per the germline V gene, CDR1 is SGHRS and CDR2 is YFSETQ. Trimming cost V 3 bases and J 2 bases, with 12 bases left between them. This CDR3 has 14 amino acids. DNA for the CDR3: TGCGCCAGCAGCTATTCAGGGGATACCTACGAGCAGTACGTC. Residues: CASSYSGDTYEQYV.

The V and J genes are TRBV27 and TRBJ2-5; 8 positions agree with TRBD1. V was pared by 5 bases and J by 1 base, with 9 bases of the junction left unmatched. CDR1 and CDR2 from the germline V gene are MNHEY and SMNVEV (reference sequence). The CDR3 totals 16 residues. CDR3 nucleotides: TGTGCCAGCAGTCCAAGGACAGGGATTGTCCAAGAGACCCAGTACTTC. Translated: CASSPRTGIVQETQYF.

The CDR3 DNA sequence: TGTGCCAGCAGCAAAGCACTAGCGGGGGGGCACGGGGAGCTGTTTTTT. Its translation: CASSKALAGGHGELFF. J is TRBJ2-2 and V is TRBV6-2 or TRBV6-3; 13 bases match TRBD2. The CDR3 consists of 16 residues. CDR1 and CDR2 (germline): MNHEY, SVGEGT. V was clipped by 6 bases and J by 7 bases; unmatched bases: 8.

The V and J genes are TRBV7-2 and TRBJ2-3, with TRBD2 matching 7 bases. This CDR3 contains 15 residues. CDR1 is SGHTA, CDR2 FQGNSA, per germline. V trimming: 3 bases; J trimming: 3 bases; junction bases outside the gene matches: 6. CDR3 region: CASSLLPSGTDTQYF. The CDR3 nucleotides are TGTGCCAGCAGCTTGTTGCCTAGCGGTACAGATACGCAGTATTTT.

The chain joins TRBV11-2 to TRBJ2-7; possibly TRBD1 or TRBD2 for D (5 bases each). The CDR3 consists of 15 residues. From germline, CDR1 is SGHAT and CDR2 FQNNGV. Trimming removed 4 bases at V and 1 base at J, with 14 bases between. CDR3 loop: CASSWGPGPSYEQYF. Written as DNA, the CDR3 is TGTGCCAGCAGCTGGGGTCCGGGACCTTCCTACGAGCAGTACTTC.

The genes are TRBV18 and TRBJ2-5, with 8 bases matching TRBD2. Trimming took 2 bases from V and 2 from J; bases not matched to a gene: 4. CDR3 length: 15 amino acids. Looked up from germline, CDR1 is KGHSH and CDR2 is LQKENI. DNA of the CDR3: TGTGCCAGCTCACCAGGGACTAGTTATCAAGAGACCCAGTACTTC. This encodes CASSPGTSYQETQYF.

The chain joins TRBV2 to TRBJ2-7; 7 nucleotides agree with TRBD1. The CDR3 covers 13 residues. CDR1 and CDR2 (germline): SNHLY, FYNNEI. V gave up 6 bases and J gave up 7 bases; unmatched junction bases: 9. CDR3 in DNA: TGTGCCAGCAGGGAACAGGGGTTGGGGGAGCAGTACTTC. This gives the protein CASREQGLGEQYF.

The V and J genes are TRBV6-5 and TRBJ2-7; possible D gene TRBD2, 5 bases. V gave up 0 bases and J gave up 2 bases, with 8 bases separating them. This CDR3 region has 14 residues. The germline CDR1 and CDR2 sequences are MNHEY and SVGAGI. The CDR3: CASSYSYGTYEQYF. CDR3 sequence (DNA): TGTGCCAGCAGTTACTCTTACGGGACCTACGAGCAGTACTTC.

This chain connects TRBV7-9 to TRBJ2-5; D might be TRBD1 (5 bases). Trimming stripped 4 bases from V and 5 bases from J, with 11 bases between. Germline V gives CDR1 SEHNR, CDR2 FQNEAQ (reference sequence). The CDR3 contains 13 residues. The CDR3 region is CASSSKGPETQYF. In DNA form, the CDR3 reads TGTGCCAGCAGCTCGAAGGGGCCGGAGACCCAGTACTTC.

The chain combines TRBV29-1 with TRBJ2-1, with TRBD2 matching 14 bases. Trimming removed 8 bases from V and 3 bases from J; junction bases left unmatched: 6. The CDR3 runs to 15 residues. The germline gives CDR1 SQVTM, CDR2 ANQGSEA. DNA of the CDR3: TGCAGCATATTCGGGACTAGCGGGAGCTACAATGAGCAGTTCTTC. Its translation is CSIFGTSGSYNEQFF.

The J gene is TRBJ1-2, the V gene TRBV29-1; D gene ambiguous. The CDR3 is 15 amino acids. Between the trimmed V and J ends, which lost 0 bases and 4 bases, there was a span of 15 bases. The germline V gene encodes CDR1 SQVTM and CDR2 ANQGSEA. CDR3 bases: TGCAGCGTTGAAGATCCGGGCGGTCTAGTCTATGGCTACACCTTC. Translating it yields CSVEDPGGLVYGYTF.

The chain has TRBV4-1 and TRBJ1-5, with 8 positions matching TRBD1. J was trimmed by 3 bases and V by 4 bases; bases with no gene match: 17. This CDR3 has 19 residues. Looked up from germline, CDR1 is MGHRA and CDR2 is YSYEKL. CDR3 protein: CASSPLVSHTGGYNQPQHF. CDR3 sequence (DNA): TGCGCCAGCAGCCCCTTAGTGTCCCACACAGGGGGATACAATCAGCCCCAGCATTTT.

The rearrangement links TRBV9 to TRBJ2-3; TRBD2 agrees at 11 bases. CDR1 and CDR2 from the germline V gene are SGDLS and YYNGEE. The CDR3 is made up of 16 amino acids. With V trimmed by 0 bases and J by 6 bases, 6 bases remained unmatched. The CDR3 nucleotides read TGTGCCAGCAGCGTAGGCTCCGGGACTAGCGGTGATACGCAGTATTTT. This sequence encodes CASSVGSGTSGDTQYF. Supplemented by reference TRBV9 and TRBJ2-3, the full variable domain reads DSGVTQTPKHLITATGQRVTLRCSPRSGDLSVYWYQQSLDQGLQFLIQYYNGEERAKGNILERFSAQQFPDLHSELNLSSLELGDSALYFCASSVGSGTSGDTQYFGPGTRLTVL.

The chain is built from TRBV7-9 and TRBJ1-4; 9 bases map to TRBD1. Germline V gene data show CDR1 as SEHNR and CDR2 as FQNEAQ (reference sequence). This CDR3 is built from 15 residues. The J segment lost 10 bases and the V segment lost 5 bases, leaving 11 bases of the junction unmatched. In nucleotides, the CDR3 is TGTGCCAGCAGCAAACCGGACAGGGGTCGTGGAAAACTGTTTTTT. Encoded protein: CASSKPDRGRGKLFF. Looking up the rest from reference TRBV7-9 and TRBJ1-4 gives the full variable domain: DTGVSQNPRHKITKRGQNVTFRCDPISEHNRLYWYRQTLGQGPEFLTYFQNEAQLEKSRLLSDRFSAERPKGSFSTLEIQRTEQGDSAMYLCASSKPDRGRGKLFFGSGTQLSVL.

V is TRBV5-1 and J is TRBJ2-7; 11 bases are a match to TRBD1. Germline values: CDR1 SGHRS, CDR2 YFSETQ. The CDR3 has 18 amino acids. Trimming cost V 3 bases and J 3 bases; bases outside gene matches: 14. The CDR3 spells CASSSHSPLGTGGYEQYF. The DNA for the CDR3 is TGCGCCAGCAGCTCGCACTCCCCCCTCGGGACAGGGGGCTACGAGCAGTACTTC.

V usage is TRBV2 and J usage is TRBJ1-1, with D possibly TRBD1 on 6 matching bases. Trimming stripped 6 bases from V and 0 bases from J, with 17 bases between. This CDR3 region has 16 residues. Per the germline V gene, CDR1 is SNHLY and CDR2 is FYNNEI. The CDR3 spells CASSPRGGRLNTEAFF. The CDR3, as DNA: TGTGCCAGCAGCCCACGGGGGGGCAGGCTGAACACTGAAGCTTTCTTT.

The chain recombines TRBV6-5 with TRBJ1-1; D is ambiguous. V lost 2 bases and J 3 bases, leaving 7 bases between the germline ends. Germline-derived CDR1 and CDR2 are MNHEY and SVGAGI. CDR3 length equals 13 residues. CDR3 amino acids: CASSYELDTEAFF. The CDR3 DNA sequence: TGTGCCAGCAGTTACGAACTGGACACTGAAGCTTTCTTT.

The genes are TRBV19 and TRBJ2-2, with 10 nucleotides matching TRBD1. Germline V gives CDR1 LNHDA, CDR2 SQIVND (reference sequence). The CDR3 totals 20 residues. Unmatched junction bases numbered 13, after V lost 3 bases and J lost 0 bases. CDR3 sequence (DNA): TGTGCCAGTAGTATCTCCTTAAGAAAGACAGGGGGCGCGAACACCGGGGAGCTGTTTTTT. This gives the protein CASSISLRKTGGANTGELFF.

The CDR3 sequence: CARESGTGPYEQYV. DNA for the CDR3: TGTGCCAGAGAATCCGGGACAGGGCCCTACGAGCAGTACGTC. The V gene is TRBV19, the J gene TRBJ2-7; 9 bases are a match to TRBD1. The germline V gene has CDR1 LNHDA and CDR2 SQIVND (reference sequence). The CDR3 loop spans 14 amino acids. With 9 bases clipped from V and 2 bases from J, the junction kept 8 bases outside the gene matches.